The 22 T cell receptor beta chains below were found in one sample sequenced in a study of blood T cells in healthy people across ages. Together with a sample-barcoded 5' primer, a J-beta primer mix was included in a second PCR lasting about 7 to 12 cycles. TCRdb reprocessed the 5' RACE reads via MiXCR and lists one record per CDR3 protein. The sample carries approximately 800,000 distinct CDR3 sequences, about 53% recorded once. The sequenced sample consisted of blood. The receptor source for this set is a man aged 80 or over in good health.

This chain links TRBV7-2 with TRBJ1-5; 7 nucleotides agree with TRBD1. J gave up 6 bases and V 5 bases, and 7 bases lay outside the gene matches. CDR3 length: 14 amino acids. CDR1 is SGHTA and CDR2 is FQGNSA in the germline V gene. The CDR3 here is CASSAQGTVQPQHF. Here the CDR3 DNA reads TGTGCCAGCAGCGCACAGGGGACGGTTCAGCCCCAGCATTTT.

The CDR3, as DNA: TGTGCCAGCAGCGCAGGATTTGAAGTTGAGCAGTTCTTC. Its translation is CASSAGFEVEQFF. The rearrangement links TRBV11-2 to TRBJ2-1; no reliable D call. The germline V gene has CDR1 SGHAT and CDR2 FQNNGV. The CDR3 has 13 amino acids. V dropped 5 bases and J dropped 9 bases, with 14 bases sitting between them.

The chain joins TRBV21-1 to TRBJ1-5; TRBD1, as called in the table, went unchecked against the DNA. TRBV21-1 is deemed a pseudogene. The CDR3 runs to 14 residues. CDR3 protein: CASRRTGGNQPQHF. The CDR3 DNA is TGTGCCAGCAGAAGGACAGGGGGCAATCAGCCCCAGCATTTT.

The rearrangement uses TRBV11-3 and TRBJ2-7; 15 bases are a match to TRBD2. The J call may be incorrect, as the DNA end agrees better with TRBJ2-5. This CDR3 has 17 residues. Looked up from germline, CDR1 is SGHNT and CDR2 is YENEEA. In DNA, the CDR3 is TGTGCCAGCAGCTTCGGGACTAGCGGGAGGAAGAGGGAGACCCAGTACTTC. Protein product: CASSFGTSGRKRETQYF.

At least ten counts were recorded for this clonotype. The J gene is TRBJ2-5, the V gene TRBV5-1; no firm D call. The CDR3 consists of 13 residues. V was shortened by 5 bases and J by 1 base, with 9 bases between the two germline ends. CDR1 is SGHRS and CDR2 is YFSETQ in the germline V gene. CDR3 DNA: TGCGCCAGCAGTTTTCAGATCCAAGAGACCCAGTACTTC. The encoded protein is CASSFQIQETQYF. The variable domain in full, with the rest retrieved from reference TRBV5-1 and TRBJ2-5, is KAGVTQTPRYLIKTRGQQVTLSCSPISGHRSVSWYQQTPGQGLQFLFEYFSETQRNKGNFPGRFSGRQFSNSRSEMNVSTLELGDSALYLCASSFQIQETQYFGPGTRLLVL.

A single count supports this clonotype. This chain links TRBV12-3 or TRBV12-4 with TRBJ1-2; D is undetermined. The CDR3 totals 15 residues. V lost 5 bases, J lost 1 base, and 14 bases lay in between. CDR3 bases: TGTGCCAGCAGTCCCCGCGTGTCAGTTAACTATGGCTACACCTTC. Translating gives CASSPRVSVNYGYTF.

This clonotype was seen a handful of times. The chain joins TRBV6-6 to TRBJ2-5, with D possibly being TRBD2 (6 bases). Germline CDR1 is MNHNY and CDR2 is SVGAGI (reference sequence). V dropped 0 bases and J dropped 1 base, with 6 bases sitting between them. The CDR3 sequence is 14 residues long. The CDR3 sequence is CASSYSSGQETQYF. In nucleotides, the CDR3 is TGTGCCAGCAGTTACTCTAGCGGCCAAGAGACCCAGTACTTC.

The rearrangement links TRBV10-3 to TRBJ2-1; D is uncertain. This CDR3 comprises 13 residues. V dropped 5 bases and J dropped 4 bases, with 9 bases sitting between them. The V gene's germline CDR1 is ENHRY and CDR2 SYGVKD. DNA for the CDR3: TGTGCCATCAGTCGCACTTGGTACAATGAGCAGTTCTTC. Encoded protein: CAISRTWYNEQFF.

About this clonotype itself: A read error may produce the germline difference seen at one junction end. The chain links TRBV9 to TRBJ1-6; TRBD1 matches 8 bases. CDR1 and CDR2 (germline): SGDLS, YYNGEE. The CDR3 totals 18 residues. The CDR3 nucleotides are TGTGCCAGCAGCGGGGGAGCGATGGGACAGGCCTATAATTCACCCCCCCACTTT. Translation gives CASSGGAMGQAYNSPPHF.

This chain joins TRBV6-6 and TRBJ2-3, with D uncertain. The CDR3 extends over 12 amino acids. The germline V and J ends were trimmed by 7 bases and 4 bases, with 9 bases remaining between them. CDR1 is MNHNY and CDR2 is SVGAGI in the germline V gene (reference sequence). Written as DNA, the CDR3 is TGTGCCAGCATTGATTCAGCAGATACGCAGTATTTT. It codes for CASIDSADTQYF.

The rearrangement joins TRBV7-2 to TRBJ2-5; possibly TRBD1 for D (6 bases). V lost 7 bases and J lost 1, with 19 bases in between. Germline CDR1 is SGHTA and CDR2 is FQGNSA. This CDR3 is built from 16 residues. The CDR3, as DNA: TGTGCCAGCAACAACGTAGGGACATCACCCCAAGAGACCCAGTACTTC. Amino acids: CASNNVGTSPQETQYF.

V gene TRBV28 combines with J gene TRBJ2-5; D possibly corresponds to TRBD1 (5 bases). The CDR3 consists of 14 residues. V was cut by 10 bases and J by 4 bases, with 19 bases left in between. The germline V gene has CDR1 MDHEN and CDR2 SYDVKM. The CDR3 reads CATQWARAAETQYF. CDR3 nucleotides: TGTGCCACTCAGTGGGCCAGGGCTGCAGAGACCCAGTACTTC.

The chain has TRBV18 and TRBJ2-5, with D possibly TRBD1 on 6 matching bases. V shed 6 bases and J shed 3 bases, with 14 bases lying between them. The CDR3 spans 14 residues. The germline CDR1 and CDR2 sequences are KGHSH and LQKENI. The CDR3 nucleotides read TGTGCCAGCTCTCCCGGGACACACAAAGAGACCCAGTACTTC. This translates into CASSPGTHKETQYF.

The chain joins TRBV27 to TRBJ2-1; D might be TRBD1 (6 bases). Between the trimmed V and J ends, which lost 5 bases and 7 bases, there was a span of 21 bases. The CDR3 consists of 16 residues. The V gene's germline CDR1 is MNHEY and CDR2 SMNVEV (reference sequence). The CDR3 DNA follows: TGTGCCAGCAGTCGCCATCGTGGGGGCCTGGGAAATGAGCAGTTCTTC. Amino acids: CASSRHRGGLGNEQFF.

This clonotype has only a few counts. The rearrangement links TRBV5-1 to TRBJ2-1; 14 nucleotides match TRBD2. Per the germline V gene, CDR1 is SGHRS and CDR2 is YFSETQ. CDR3 length equals 17 residues. The V gene end was trimmed by 4 bases and the J gene end by 8 bases; junction bases not matched to a gene: 11. CDR3 coding DNA: TGCGCCAGCAGCAAGGGGACTAGCGGGAGTTTGAGCGATGAGCAGTTCTTC. Translation: CASSKGTSGSLSDEQFF.

J is TRBJ1-5 and V is TRBV10-3; D is unclear. This CDR3 spans 16 amino acids. The germline gives CDR1 ENHRY, CDR2 SYGVKD. The V gene lost 2 bases and the J gene lost 5 bases, with 16 bases spanning the gap. The CDR3 region has the DNA TGTGCCATCAGTGAGGGGCCCCGACCCTTTGATCAGCCCCAGCATTTT. Translating gives CAISEGPRPFDQPQHF.

This rearrangement joins TRBV20-1 to TRBJ2-7; 8 bases match TRBD1. The germline V gene has CDR1 DFQATT and CDR2 SNEGSKA (reference sequence). V trimming: 8 bases; J trimming: 3 bases; junction bases outside the gene matches: 6. The CDR3 consists of 12 residues. The chain's CDR3 is CSKGTGGYEQYF. The DNA of the CDR3 is TGCAGTAAGGGGACAGGCGGCTACGAGCAGTACTTC.

This chain links TRBV7-3 with TRBJ2-1, with TRBD2 identical over 7 bases. The J segment lost 15 bases and the V segment lost 5 bases, leaving 10 bases of the junction unmatched. The CDR3 loop spans 12 amino acids. CDR1 and CDR2 (germline): SGHTA, FQGTGA. For the CDR3, the DNA is TGTGCCAGCAGCCCACCGGGCCGGGGGGTGTTCTTC. It yields the protein CASSPPGRGVFF.

The chain uses TRBV20-1 and TRBJ2-5; D may be TRBD1 (5 bases). CDR1 and CDR2 from the germline V gene are DFQATT and SNEGSKA (reference sequence). CDR3 length equals 11 residues. Deletions cut 3 bases from V and 11 bases from J, with 13 bases between. For the CDR3, the DNA is TGCAGTGCTAGTCTGGACACCGTACAGTACTTC. Encoded protein: CSASLDTVQYF.

This rearrangement joins TRBV7-2 to TRBJ2-4, with unresolved D. The J call may be faulty, since TRBJ2-7 better matches the DNA end. Germline V CDR1 and CDR2: SGHTA, FQGNSA. The CDR3 length is 14 residues. The CDR3 region is CASSHKGGFYEQYF. The CDR3 bases are TGTGCCAGCAGCCACAAGGGCGGCTTCTACGAGCAGTACTTC.

V gene TRBV12-3 or TRBV12-4 combines with J gene TRBJ2-7; 13 bases match TRBD2. This CDR3 is built from 19 residues. Losses at the gene ends were 4 bases for V and 4 bases for J; bases not matched to a gene: 16. The CDR3 loop is CASSSLSGLAGSRIYEQYF. In nucleotides, the CDR3 is TGTGCCAGCAGTTCCCTCTCGGGACTAGCGGGAAGTCGGATTTACGAGCAGTACTTC.

The chain employs TRBV3-1 and TRBJ2-7, with TRBD2 identical over 8 bases. CDR1 LGHDT and CDR2 YNNKEL come from the germline V gene (reference sequence). The CDR3 covers 14 residues. V was clipped by 3 bases and J by 5 bases; unmatched bases: 6. In nucleotides, the CDR3 is TGTGCCAGCAGCCACGGCGGGAGGAGAAACGAGCAGTACTTC. As protein: CASSHGGRRNEQYF.